Sequencing of this T cell receptor (beta chain) was carried out in a study of vaccination effects on CD4 cells after COVID-19. Turning to the study itself: Two doses of BNT162b2 or mRNA-1273 vaccine were administered to participants. Study results and caveats: Long after vaccination, the clones induced by infection and by vaccine shrank markedly in size. Healthy vaccine recipients' vaccine-induced clones were almost all SARS-CoV-2 mono-reactive.

For this clone: No antigen is known for it.

Using immunoSEQ multiplex PCR, the repertoire was profiled, and TCRdb retains in-frame clones only, with some absent. This table holds 25,000 or so clones, about 72% found once. Trimming shortened V by 3 bases and J by 6 bases, and 15 bases separated the two germline ends. The length of the CDR3 is 14 residues. Per the germline V gene, CDR1 is SGHNT and CDR2 is YYREEE (reference sequence). Sequencing was preceded by expansion of antigen-specific CD4+ T cells with viral peptide pools in the ViraFEST assay. Once cultured for around 11 days, the cells underwent separation to obtain CD4+ T cells. Nucleocapsid antibodies stayed negative before and after vaccination, showing no earlier SARS-CoV-2 infection. Cultures used under 2.5 million PBMC per well, about 10 IU/ml IL-2 and about 10 ug/ml peptides.

This receptor was obtained from a human donor who received a COVID-19 vaccine. Specimen: CD4+ T cells from PBMCs cultured with HCoV-OC43 spike peptides, collected before COVID-19 vaccination. Subset noted: HCoV-OC43 spike overlapping peptide pool stimulation. This sequence joins TRBV5-4 and TRBJ1-1; D not resolved. Here the CDR3 reads CASSSGGRVSEAFF. For the CDR3, the DNA is TGTGCCAGCAGCTCTGGCGGGAGGGTCTCTGAAGCTTTCTTT.